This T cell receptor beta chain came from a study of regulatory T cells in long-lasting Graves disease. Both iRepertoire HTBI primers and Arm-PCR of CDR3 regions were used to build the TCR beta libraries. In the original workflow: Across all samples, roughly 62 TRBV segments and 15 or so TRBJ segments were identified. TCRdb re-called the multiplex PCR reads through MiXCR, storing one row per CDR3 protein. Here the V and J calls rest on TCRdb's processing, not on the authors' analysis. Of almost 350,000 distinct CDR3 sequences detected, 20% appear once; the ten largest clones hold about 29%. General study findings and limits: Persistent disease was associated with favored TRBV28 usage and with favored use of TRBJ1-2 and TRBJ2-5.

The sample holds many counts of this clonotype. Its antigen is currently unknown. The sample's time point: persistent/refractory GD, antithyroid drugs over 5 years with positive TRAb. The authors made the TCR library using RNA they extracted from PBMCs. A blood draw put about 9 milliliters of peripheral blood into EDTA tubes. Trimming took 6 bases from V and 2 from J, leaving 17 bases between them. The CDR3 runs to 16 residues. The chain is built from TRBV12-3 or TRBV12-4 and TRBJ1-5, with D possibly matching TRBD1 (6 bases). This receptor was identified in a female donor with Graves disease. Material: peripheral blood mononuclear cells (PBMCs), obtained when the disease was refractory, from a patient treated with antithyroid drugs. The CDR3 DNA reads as TGTGCCAGCAGCCTAGGGGGGGGACGCGGCAATCAGCCCCAGCATTTT. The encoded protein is CASSLGGGRGNQPQHF.